The 16 T cell receptor beta chains listed next were all sequenced from one sample in a study of T cells in localized non-small cell lung cancer. Generated by immunoSEQ multiplex PCR, the TCRdb table keeps only in-frame clones and is missing some. This repertoire shows about 41,000 clones, roughly 83% found once; its top ten account for 7.5% to 8%. The starting material was PBMCs, obtained before any cancer treatment. The receptors originated from a man between 35 and 75 years old with stage II lung adenocarcinoma.

The V and J genes are TRBV6-6 and TRBJ2-5; D uncertain. The germline V and J ends were trimmed by 6 bases and 2 bases, with 7 bases remaining between them. Per germline, CDR1 MNHNY and CDR2 SVGAGI (reference sequence). The CDR3 is made up of 12 amino acids. The CDR3 reads CASRGPQETQYF. As DNA, the CDR3 is TGTGCCAGCAGGGGCCCACAAGAGACCCAGTACTTC.

The chain couples TRBV4-1 to TRBJ2-3; TRBD2 matches at 8 bases. Germline trimming cut 4 bases from V and 3 bases from J; bases unmatched to any gene: 12. Germline CDR1 is MGHRA and CDR2 is YSYEKL. The CDR3 contains 17 residues. As DNA, the CDR3 is TGCGCCAGCAGCCCCTCGGGAGGGGGGCAACGGACAGATACGCAGTATTTT. Translated, it gives CASSPSGGGQRTDTQYF.

The chain employs TRBV7-3 and TRBJ2-3; TRBD2 is a possible D gene (7 bases). Germline CDR1 reads SGHTA; CDR2 reads FQGTGA. The CDR3 contains 15 residues. V was trimmed by 2 bases and J by 3 bases, leaving 12 bases between them. CDR3 loop: CASSLVGGGTDTQYF. CDR3 nucleotides: TGTGCCAGCAGCTTAGTGGGAGGGGGAACAGATACGCAGTATTTT.

The V and J genes are TRBV5-1 and TRBJ1-2; D is unresolved. Between the trimmed V and J ends, which lost 1 base and 8 bases, there was a span of 12 bases. The germline V gene encodes CDR1 SGHRS and CDR2 YFSETQ. CDR3 length: 13 amino acids. The CDR3 here is CASSLTGGRGYTF. In DNA form, the CDR3 reads TGCGCCAGCAGCTTGACGGGCGGACGAGGCTACACCTTC.

V usage is TRBV30 and J usage is TRBJ2-7, with unresolved D. Germline V gene lookup returns CDR1 GTSNPN and CDR2 SVGIG (reference sequence). The ends were cut back, 2 bases at V and 0 bases at J, with 8 bases in the middle. The CDR3 is made up of 13 amino acids. The DNA of the CDR3 is TGTGCCTGGAGTCGCACGGACTCCTACGAGCAGTACTTC. Protein: CAWSRTDSYEQYF.

The rearrangement joins TRBV2 to TRBJ2-7; 7 bases are a match to TRBD1. The V segment lost 3 bases and the J segment 2 bases; nucleotides outside the gene matches: 1. The length of the CDR3 is 13 residues. Per germline, CDR1 SNHLY and CDR2 FYNNEI. CDR3 sequence (DNA): TGTGCCAGCAGTGAGGGACAGACCTACGAGCAGTACTTC. Protein sequence: CASSEGQTYEQYF.

The chain employs TRBV5-1 and TRBJ2-5, with 7 positions matching TRBD1. V shed 2 bases and J 5 bases; nucleotides not matched to a gene: 6. Germline V gene lookup returns CDR1 SGHRS and CDR2 YFSETQ. This CDR3 has 14 residues. CDR3 DNA sequence: TGCGCCAGCAGCTTTCAGGGGGAAGGGGAGACCCAGTACTTC. Protein: CASSFQGEGETQYF.

V and J are TRBV6-6 and TRBJ1-4, with D perhaps TRBD1 (6 bases). CDR3 length: 14 residues. Trimming left V 5 bases short and J 3 bases short, with 10 bases between. Per the germline V gene, CDR1 is MNHNY and CDR2 is SVGAGI (reference sequence). The DNA of the CDR3 is TGTGCCAGCAGTCCTAGGGGGGCTAATGAAAAACTGTTTTTT. It encodes CASSPRGANEKLFF.

The V gene is TRBV7-9, the J gene TRBJ2-3; 10 nucleotides line up with TRBD1. This CDR3 region has 15 residues. Trimming removed 5 bases from V and 4 bases from J; junction bases left unmatched: 6. The germline V gene encodes CDR1 SEHNR and CDR2 FQNEAQ (reference sequence). Here the CDR3 DNA reads TGTGCCAGCAGCAACGACAGGGGGCCATCAGATACGCAGTATTTT. This encodes CASSNDRGPSDTQYF.

This clone has a single count. The V call is TRBV6-1, the J call TRBJ2-1; 13 bases are shared with TRBD2. Germline V gene lookup returns CDR1 MNHNS and CDR2 SASEGT. V lost 8 bases, J lost 8 bases, and 9 bases stayed unmatched. There are 15 residues in the CDR3. CDR3 DNA sequence: TGTGCCAGCCGTCGGACTAGCGGGGGCGGAGATGAGCAGTTCTTC. Encoded protein: CASRRTSGGGDEQFF.

The rearrangement uses TRBV28 and TRBJ2-7, with 8 bases matching TRBD2. Germline loops: CDR1 MDHEN, CDR2 SYDVKM. The CDR3 spans 13 residues. V was pared by 5 bases and J by 6 bases, with 6 bases of the junction left unmatched. As DNA, the CDR3 is TGTGCCAGCAGTCCCGGACTAGCCGTCGAGCAGTACTTC. This codes for CASSPGLAVEQYF.

The rearrangement uses TRBV5-4 and TRBJ2-2; a weak D match, TRBD1 (6 bases). Per germline, CDR1 SGHNT and CDR2 YYREEE (reference sequence). There are 16 residues in the CDR3. V was clipped by 1 base and J by 2 bases, with 12 bases between them. CDR3 sequence: CASSLFRGSNTGELFF. CDR3 in DNA: TGTGCCAGCAGCTTGTTCAGGGGCAGTAACACCGGGGAGCTGTTTTTT.

This chain uses TRBV6-5 with TRBJ1-5; possible D gene TRBD1, 5 bases. The CDR3 has 13 amino acids. Germline-derived CDR1 and CDR2 are MNHEY and SVGAGI. The germline V and J ends were trimmed by 6 bases and 3 bases, with 9 bases remaining between them. Here the CDR3 DNA reads TGTGCCAGCAGCCGACAGATCAATCAGCCCCAGCATTTT. It is translated as CASSRQINQPQHF.

V is TRBV30 and J is TRBJ2-7; D remains unclear. V lost 4 bases, J lost 4 bases, and 17 bases lay in between. The CDR3 covers 14 residues. Germline CDR1 GTSNPN, CDR2 SVGIG (reference sequence). The CDR3 is CAWTSRRFPYEQYF. CDR3 coding DNA: TGTGCCTGGACCTCTCGGCGGTTTCCATACGAGCAGTACTTC.

V is TRBV30 and J is TRBJ1-4; maybe TRBD1 (5 bases). Trimming took 5 bases from V and 7 from J, leaving 11 bases between them. The germline CDR1 and CDR2 sequences are GTSNPN and SVGIG (reference sequence). CDR3 length equals 12 residues. The CDR3 is CAWAPGGEKLFF. Here the CDR3 DNA reads TGTGCCTGGGCCCCGGGGGGTGAAAAACTGTTTTTT.

The V and J genes are TRBV6-5 and TRBJ2-7; 8 bases align to TRBD2. J lost 2 bases, V lost 2 bases, and 5 bases had no gene match. The CDR3 has 15 amino acids. CDR1 and CDR2 (germline): MNHEY, SVGAGI. The CDR3 region is CASSYQIAGPYEQYF. As DNA, the CDR3 is TGTGCCAGCAGTTACCAGATAGCGGGGCCCTACGAGCAGTACTTC.